The source of this T cell receptor (beta chain) is a study of T cells expressing NK-cell markers. As for the study in general: Just one sequenced donor of eight was HCMV-seronegative, while seven were seropositive.

TCRdb processed the 5' RACE reads again and assigns one entry to each CDR3 protein, with no DNA. This table holds 300,000 to 450,000 distinct CDR3 sequences. CDR1 is SGHAT and CDR2 is FQNNGV in the germline V gene. The CDR3 length is 14 residues. V usage is TRBV11-2 and J usage is TRBJ2-7; TCRdb proposes TRBD2, but this gene call is untestable without DNA. Sample: blood T cells: a sorted CD56 or NKG2C T cell subset, CD4+ or CD8+ T cells, or bulk PBMC T cells (not recorded which). This TCR was recovered from a man aged 18 to 69 in good health. CDR3 loop: CASSLGGAGYEQYF.